This T cell receptor beta chain derives from a study of T cell responses to AZD1222 COVID-19 vaccine. Study-wide results and limits: Nearly half of the spike-specific TCRs reportedly recognize variant regions that carry no mutations. Repertoire samples came only from after the peak T cell response. Females outnumbered males among donors, who were mostly white British; clonal diversity was possibly underestimated.

Libraries were prepared by immunoSEQ multiplex PCR; TCRdb keeps only in-frame clonotypes and omits some of them. The sample holds roughly 100,000 clones; about nine tenths are singletons and the top ten take 6.5% to 10%. This clone was observed a single time. Antigen specificity is unknown. Germline CDR1 is SGHTA and CDR2 is FQGNSA. Trimming pared 3 bases from V and 1 base from J, leaving 25 bases between. CDR3 size: 19 residues. The chain combines TRBV7-2 with TRBJ2-7, with a weak D call TRBD2 (6 bases). The sequencing used peripheral blood, collected 28 days after the second AZD1222 dose. The sequence was collected from an adult who received the AZD1222 COVID-19 vaccine. The CDR3 DNA sequence: TGTGCCAGCAGCTTTTCGATAAACCGAGGGACTCGTCGATCCTACGAGCAGTACTTC. This codes for CASSFSINRGTRRSYEQYF.